These 3 T cell receptor beta chains were all obtained from the same sample, sequenced in a study of OX40 agonist ivuxolimab in advanced cancers. Generated by immunoSEQ multiplex PCR, the TCRdb table keeps only in-frame clones and is missing some. The table has under 150,000 clones, 85% to 95% seen once. Sequencing was performed on CD4+ or CD8+ T cells sorted from blood, taken in a trial of the OX40 agonist ivuxolimab. These receptors all come from an adult with an advanced solid tumor such as melanoma, head and neck, liver or kidney cancer.

The rearrangement joins TRBV6-5 to TRBJ1-4, with D possibly matching TRBD1 (6 bases). Germline lookup yields CDR1 MNHEY and CDR2 SVGAGI. The CDR3 has 14 amino acids. The V and J ends lost 6 bases and 3 bases respectively, with 11 bases between them. This chain's CDR3 is CASRKTGSNEKLFF. CDR3 sequence (DNA): TGTGCCAGCAGAAAAACAGGGTCTAATGAAAAACTGTTTTTT.

This clone was counted only a few times. V gene TRBV10-1 combines with J gene TRBJ2-7; D is unclear. This CDR3 spans 11 amino acids. Germline lookup yields CDR1 WNHNN and CDR2 SYGVQD (reference sequence). V dropped 8 bases and J dropped 4 bases, with 9 bases sitting between them. The CDR3 is CASGDWYEQYF. In DNA, the CDR3 is TGCGCCAGCGGCGACTGGTACGAGCAGTACTTC.

The V and J genes are TRBV5-8 and TRBJ2-7, with 7 bases matching TRBD1. CDR3 length: 14 residues. CDR1 is SGHTS and CDR2 is YDEGEE in the germline V gene. The V gene end was trimmed by 4 bases and the J gene end by 2 bases; junction bases not matched to a gene: 6. The DNA of the CDR3 is TGTGCCAGCAGCCCGAGACAGGGTCCCTACGAGCAGTACTTC. Translating it yields CASSPRQGPYEQYF.